The clone carrying this TCR beta chain came up once. What it binds is not known. The sample comes from a study of long-term antiretroviral therapy in people with HIV. Study in general: When the earliest samples were collected, ART was typically delayed until CD4 counts fell.

Regarding the study as a whole: Blood was collected between the mid-2000s and the late 2010s, possibly under older ART regimens. Repertoire dominance by clones expanded before ART was seen at all time points. ART-treated samples gained diversity yet remained below transplant donor controls.

It was version v3.0 of the immunoSEQ assay that was run at survey level. Measured with immunoSEQ multiplex PCR; TCRdb has only the in-frame clones, and not every one. The sample has tens of thousands of clones; just under 95% are singletons. This clonotype was obtained from a man aged 50-59 years with HIV. Sequenced here: unsorted PBMCs, sampled 5.3 years after starting antiretroviral therapy.

The CDR3 DNA reads as TGCGCCAGCAGCTTGGCCGGGGGTTCCGGGGAGCTGTTTTTT. As protein: CASSLAGGSGELFF. The chain combines TRBV5-1 with TRBJ2-2, with TRBD2 as a possible D gene (6 bases). Trimming took off 0 bases at V and 6 bases at J, with 9 bases between the two ends. CDR3 length: 14 residues. Per the germline V gene, CDR1 is SGHRS and CDR2 is YFSETQ.